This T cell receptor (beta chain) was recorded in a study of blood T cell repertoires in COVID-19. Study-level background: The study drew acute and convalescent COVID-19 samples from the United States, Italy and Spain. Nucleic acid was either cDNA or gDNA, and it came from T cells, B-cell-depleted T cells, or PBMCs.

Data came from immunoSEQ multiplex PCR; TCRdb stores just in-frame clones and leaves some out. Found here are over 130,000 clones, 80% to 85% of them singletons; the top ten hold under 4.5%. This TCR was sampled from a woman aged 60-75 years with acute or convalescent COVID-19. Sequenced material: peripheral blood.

This CDR3 is CASSGDQETQYF. CDR3 nucleotides: TGTGCCAGTTCCGGGGACCAAGAGACCCAGTACTTC. V gene TRBV11-3 combines with J gene TRBJ2-5, with a tentative D call TRBD2 (5 bases). The CDR3 extends over 12 amino acids. Germline V lookup: CDR1 SGHNT, CDR2 YENEEA. The ends were cut back, 9 bases at V and 0 bases at J, with 8 bases in the middle.